This T cell receptor (beta chain) derives from a study of blood T cells in healthy people across ages. Study-level points and caveats: Donor CMV status, an unknown factor, possibly confounded changes in expanded clonotypes.

A second PCR, run for about 7 to 11 cycles, used a sample-barcoded 5' primer plus a J-beta primer mix. Through a template-switch adaptor with 12 random nucleotides, each cDNA molecule received a tag. MiXCR was run by TCRdb on the 5' RACE reads, yielding one entry per CDR3 protein. The table includes fewer than 2 million distinct CDR3 sequences, around 40% detected once. The CDR3 contains 15 residues. Per the germline V gene, CDR1 is SGHTA and CDR2 is FQGNSA. V gave up 5 bases and J gave up 0 bases, with 13 bases separating them. This clonotype was picked up a small number of times. The antigen remains unidentified.

The sequence came from a human donor in good health. Specimen: blood. The rearrangement joins TRBV7-2 to TRBJ1-1; tentative D call: TRBD1 (5 bases). DNA for the CDR3: TGTGCCAGCAGCCCCTGGAGGGACTTGAACACTGAAGCTTTCTTT. Protein sequence: CASSPWRDLNTEAFF.